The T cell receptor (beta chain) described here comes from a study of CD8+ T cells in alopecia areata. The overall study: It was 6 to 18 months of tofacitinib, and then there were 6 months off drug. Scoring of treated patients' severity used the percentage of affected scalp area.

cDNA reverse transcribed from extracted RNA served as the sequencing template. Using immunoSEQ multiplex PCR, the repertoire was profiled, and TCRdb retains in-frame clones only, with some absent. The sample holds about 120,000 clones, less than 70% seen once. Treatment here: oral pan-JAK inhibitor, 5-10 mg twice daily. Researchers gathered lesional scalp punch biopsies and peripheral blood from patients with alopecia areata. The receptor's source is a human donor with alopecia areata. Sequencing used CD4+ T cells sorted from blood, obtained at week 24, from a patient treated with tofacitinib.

Written as DNA, the CDR3 is TGTGCCGCGTCCGTCCCCTATGGCTACACCTTC. It yields the protein CAASVPYGYTF. This chain uses TRBV28 with TRBJ1-2; unclear D gene. V lost 11 bases to trimming and J lost 4 bases, with 11 bases between them. Germline CDR1 is MDHEN and CDR2 is SYDVKM. The CDR3 contains 11 residues.